This TCR beta chain was sequenced for a study of T cell changes during pregnancy in multiple sclerosis. The CDR3 totals 14 residues. Germline CDR1 and CDR2: LGHNA and YNFKEQ. V dropped 5 bases and J dropped 3; count of bases not matched to a gene: 7. Sequencing was performed with immunoSEQ multiplex PCR; in TCRdb, only in-frame clones are kept and a portion is missing. Of tens of thousands of clones in the sample, 87% were seen once. The sequence was obtained from a female donor with multiple sclerosis, enrolled in a pregnancy study. Source: CD8+ T cells from peripheral blood mononuclear cells, taken before pregnancy. The chain has TRBV4-2 and TRBJ2-7, with TRBD1 identical over 7 bases. This chain's CDR3 is CASSGGQDRYEQYF. As DNA, the CDR3 is TGTGCCAGCAGCGGCGGACAGGACCGCTACGAGCAGTACTTC.